The next 16 T cell receptor beta chains were all read from a single sample in a study of CD8 T cells in Susac syndrome. cDNA came from 0.5 to 1 ug RNA primed by random hexamers. TCRdb re-derived calls from the immunoSEQ multiplex PCR reads in MiXCR, one entry per CDR3 protein. Of 200,000 to 300,000 distinct CDR3 sequences in the sample, 90% to 97% are singletons; the top ten hold 0.08% to 0.11%. The material sequenced was CD4+ T cells from PBMCs. All receptors come from a human donor with Susac syndrome.

This chain links TRBV30 with TRBJ2-1; 7 bases fit TRBD2. CDR1 is GTSNPN, CDR2 SVGIG, per germline (reference sequence). After removal of 1 base from V and 1 base from J, the junction contained 1 base not matched to a gene. The CDR3 is made up of 14 amino acids. The CDR3: CAWSARGSYNEQFF. The DNA for the CDR3 is TGTGCCTGGAGTGCGCGGGGGTCCTACAATGAGCAGTTCTTC.

The chain combines TRBV2 with TRBJ2-1; 8 nucleotides agree with TRBD2. V was pared by 7 bases and J by 4 bases, with 12 bases of the junction left unmatched. The CDR3 spans 16 residues. The germline gives CDR1 SNHLY, CDR2 FYNNEI. CDR3 residues: CASKIWGLDGYNEQFF. CDR3 bases: TGTGCCAGCAAGATCTGGGGACTAGACGGATACAATGAGCAGTTCTTC.

The sample holds a few counts of this clonotype. The CDR3 DNA follows: TGTGCCAGCAGTCCTTCAGGGTCTACGAACACTGAAGCTTTCTTT. This sequence encodes CASSPSGSTNTEAFF. The chain uses TRBV2 and TRBJ1-1; possibly TRBD1 for D (5 bases). This CDR3 comprises 15 residues. The V end lost 5 bases, the J end lost 1 base, and 14 bases lay between the germline ends. Germline lookup yields CDR1 SNHLY and CDR2 FYNNEI.

V is TRBV29-1 and J is TRBJ1-2; D unclear. CDR1 is SQVTM, CDR2 ANQGSEA, per germline. Trimming cost V 1 base and J 4 bases, with 10 bases left between them. The CDR3 is 13 amino acids. CDR3 loop: CSVEGQEVYGYTF. The CDR3 DNA reads as TGCAGCGTTGAAGGGCAGGAAGTCTATGGCTACACCTTC.

The rearrangement uses TRBV2 and TRBJ2-7, with TRBD2 as a possible D gene (6 bases). V lost 8 bases and J 1 base, leaving 12 bases between the germline ends. CDR3 size: 13 residues. Germline V gene lookup returns CDR1 SNHLY and CDR2 FYNNEI. The CDR3 bases are TGTGCCAGCGTATACGGGGGTTCCTACGAGCAGTACTTC. It codes for CASVYGGSYEQYF. Supplemented by reference TRBV2 and TRBJ2-7, the full variable domain reads EPEVTQTPSHQVTQMGQEVILRCVPISNHLYFYWYRQILGQKVEFLVSFYNNEISEKSEIFDDQFSVERPDGSNFTLKIRSTKLEDSAMYFCASVYGGSYEQYFGPGTRLTVT.

V usage is TRBV29-1 and J usage is TRBJ1-2; D is possibly TRBD1 (5 bases). The V gene's germline CDR1 is SQVTM and CDR2 ANQGSEA. This CDR3 is built from 11 residues. The ends were cut back, 8 bases at V and 7 bases at J, with 14 bases in the middle. For the CDR3, the DNA is TGCAGCACCGGCCGGGACCCTGGCTACACCTTC. This encodes CSTGRDPGYTF.

The chain employs TRBV5-4 and TRBJ2-2; 9 bases match TRBD2. Germline V gene data show CDR1 as SGHNT and CDR2 as YYREEE (reference sequence). Trimming at V came to 2 bases and at J to 4 bases, leaving 3 bases not matched to a gene. The CDR3 is 15 residues long. The CDR3 reads CASSFQRGATGELFF. The CDR3 nucleotides read TGTGCCAGCAGCTTTCAGCGGGGGGCCACCGGGGAGCTGTTTTTT.

The chain employs TRBV24-1 and TRBJ2-5; no reliable D call. V lost 7 bases, J lost 4 bases, and 12 bases lay in between. Looked up from germline, CDR1 is KGHDR and CDR2 is SFDVKD. The CDR3 covers 13 residues. The CDR3 DNA sequence: TGTGCCACCAGGTCGTCCCCGAGAGAGACCCAGTACTTC. Translation gives CATRSSPRETQYF.

This clonotype was detected once. This rearrangement joins TRBV3-1 to TRBJ2-7; D ambiguous. The germline V gene has CDR1 LGHDT and CDR2 YNNKEL (reference sequence). V lost 3 bases and J 6 bases, leaving 9 bases between the germline ends. The CDR3 contains 12 residues. CDR3 DNA: TGTGCCAGCAGCCACTCCCTTGGCGAGCAGTACTTC. This sequence encodes CASSHSLGEQYF.

The V call is TRBV2, the J call TRBJ2-1, with 8 bases matching TRBD1. Germline V lookup: CDR1 SNHLY, CDR2 FYNNEI. The CDR3 contains 14 residues. Trimming at V came to 4 bases and at J to 7 bases, leaving 6 bases not matched to a gene. This chain's CDR3 is CASSARTGRNEQFF. CDR3 coding DNA: TGTGCCAGCAGTGCCAGGACAGGGCGGAATGAGCAGTTCTTC.

The chain uses TRBV7-2 and TRBJ2-3; possibly TRBD1 for D (5 bases). Germline CDR1 is SGHTA and CDR2 is FQGNSA. The V end lost 1 base, the J end lost 10 bases, and 12 bases lay between the germline ends. CDR3 size: 13 residues. CDR3 amino acids: CASSLDYQGSQYF. In nucleotides, the CDR3 is TGTGCCAGCAGCTTAGACTACCAGGGATCGCAGTATTTT. Full variable domain (rest looked up from reference TRBV7-2 and TRBJ2-3): GAGVSQSPSNKVTEKGKDVELRCDPISGHTALYWYRQSLGQGLEFLIYFQGNSAPDKSGLPSDRFSAERTGGSVSTLTIQRTQQEDSAVYLCASSLDYQGSQYFGPGTRLTVL.

This clonotype was picked up one time. J is TRBJ2-1 and V is TRBV5-1, with D perhaps TRBD1 or TRBD2 (7 bases each). The CDR3 totals 14 residues. The V end was cut by 4 bases, the J end by 7 bases, with 15 bases between. Germline V gives CDR1 SGHRS, CDR2 YFSETQ. CDR3 DNA sequence: TGCGCCAGCAGCCCCTCCCAGGGGGGGAATGAGCAGTTCTTC. Protein: CASSPSQGGNEQFF.

V usage is TRBV7-8 and J usage is TRBJ2-1; 7 nucleotides agree with TRBD2. Germline V lookup: CDR1 SGHVS, CDR2 FQNEAQ. This CDR3 is 15 amino acids long. V shed 7 bases and J 0 bases; nucleotides not matched to a gene: 6. CDR3 residues: CASIEWEGSYNEQFF. CDR3 coding DNA: TGTGCCAGCATAGAGTGGGAGGGCTCCTACAATGAGCAGTTCTTC. Using reference TRBV7-8 and TRBJ2-1 for the parts outside the CDR3, the full variable domain is GAGVSQSPRYKVAKRGQDVALRCDPISGHVSLFWYQQALGQGPEFLTYFQNEAQLDKSGLPSDRFFAERPEGSVSTLKIQRTQQEDSAVYLCASIEWEGSYNEQFFGPGTRLTVL.

V usage is TRBV29-1 and J usage is TRBJ2-2, with 7 bases that match TRBD1. Germline V CDR1 and CDR2: SQVTM, ANQGSEA. Losses at the gene ends were 7 bases for V and 2 bases for J; bases not matched to a gene: 4. This CDR3 spans 13 amino acids. The CDR3 loop is CSATGRNTGELFF. The CDR3, as DNA: TGCAGCGCGACAGGGAGAAACACCGGGGAGCTGTTTTTT.

This clonotype was observed once. The chain employs TRBV11-1 and TRBJ1-4; TRBD1 matches 7 bases. V gave up 6 bases and J gave up 3 bases; unmatched junction bases: 7. The CDR3 covers 15 residues. CDR1 is SGHAT and CDR2 is FQDESV in the germline V gene (reference sequence). The CDR3 region is CASRAGTASNEKLFF. The DNA for the CDR3 is TGTGCCAGCAGGGCCGGGACAGCATCTAATGAAAAACTGTTTTTT.

The chain couples TRBV15 to TRBJ1-2; 8 nucleotides agree with TRBD1. The V and J ends lost 0 bases and 4 bases, in that order; junction bases with no gene match: 7. CDR3 size: 16 residues. Per germline, CDR1 LNHNV and CDR2 YYDKDF (reference sequence). DNA for the CDR3: TGTGCCACCAGCAGAGATCTGGCAGGGGGCGTCTATGGCTACACCTTC. The encoded protein is CATSRDLAGGVYGYTF.